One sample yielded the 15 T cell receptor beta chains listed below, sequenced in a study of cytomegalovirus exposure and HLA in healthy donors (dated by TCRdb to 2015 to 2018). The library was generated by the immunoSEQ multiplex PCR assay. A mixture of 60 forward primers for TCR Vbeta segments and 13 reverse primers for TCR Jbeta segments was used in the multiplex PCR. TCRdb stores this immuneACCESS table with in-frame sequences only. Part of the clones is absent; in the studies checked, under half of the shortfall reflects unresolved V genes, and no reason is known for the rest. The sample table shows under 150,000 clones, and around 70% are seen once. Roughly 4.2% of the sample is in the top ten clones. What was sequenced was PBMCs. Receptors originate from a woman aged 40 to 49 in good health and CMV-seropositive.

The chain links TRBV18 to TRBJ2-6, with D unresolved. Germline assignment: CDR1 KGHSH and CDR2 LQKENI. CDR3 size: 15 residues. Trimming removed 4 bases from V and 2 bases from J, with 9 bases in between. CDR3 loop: CASSLSQAGANVLTF. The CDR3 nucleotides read TGTGCCAGCTCACTGAGCCAAGCTGGGGCCAACGTCCTGACTTTC.

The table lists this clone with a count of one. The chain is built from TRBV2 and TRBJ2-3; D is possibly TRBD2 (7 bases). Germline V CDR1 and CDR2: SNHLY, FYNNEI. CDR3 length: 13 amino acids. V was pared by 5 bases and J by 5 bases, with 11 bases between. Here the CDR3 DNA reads TGTGCCAGCAGTCGGGGGGCAAGAGATACGCAGTATTTT. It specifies CASSRGARDTQYF. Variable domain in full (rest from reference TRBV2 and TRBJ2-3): EPEVTQTPSHQVTQMGQEVILRCVPISNHLYFYWYRQILGQKVEFLVSFYNNEISEKSEIFDDQFSVERPDGSNFTLKIRSTKLEDSAMYFCASSRGARDTQYFGPGTRLTVL.

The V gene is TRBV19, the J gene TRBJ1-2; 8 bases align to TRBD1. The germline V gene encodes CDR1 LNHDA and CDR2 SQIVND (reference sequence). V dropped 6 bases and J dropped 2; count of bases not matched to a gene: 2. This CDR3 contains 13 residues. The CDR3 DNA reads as TGTGCCAGTAGGGACAGGGCAAACTATGGCTACACCTTC. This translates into CASRDRANYGYTF.

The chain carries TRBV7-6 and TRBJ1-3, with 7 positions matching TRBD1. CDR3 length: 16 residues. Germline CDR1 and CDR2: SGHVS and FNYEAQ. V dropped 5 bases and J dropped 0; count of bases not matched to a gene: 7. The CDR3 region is CASSIYTGVSGNTIYF. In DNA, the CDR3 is TGTGCCAGCAGCATCTACACAGGGGTCTCTGGAAACACCATATATTTT.

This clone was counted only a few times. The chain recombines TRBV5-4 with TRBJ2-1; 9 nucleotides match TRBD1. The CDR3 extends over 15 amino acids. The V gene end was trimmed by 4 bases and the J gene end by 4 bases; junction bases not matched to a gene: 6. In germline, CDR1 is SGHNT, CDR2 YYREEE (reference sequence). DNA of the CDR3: TGTGCCAGCAGCAACACGGGACAGGGTTACAATGAGCAGTTCTTC. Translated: CASSNTGQGYNEQFF.

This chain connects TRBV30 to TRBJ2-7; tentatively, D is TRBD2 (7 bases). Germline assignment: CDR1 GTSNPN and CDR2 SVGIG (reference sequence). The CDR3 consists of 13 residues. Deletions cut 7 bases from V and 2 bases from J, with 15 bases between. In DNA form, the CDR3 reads TGTGCCTTGAGGCGAGGGGGGGCCTACGAGCAGTACTTC. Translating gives CALRRGGAYEQYF.

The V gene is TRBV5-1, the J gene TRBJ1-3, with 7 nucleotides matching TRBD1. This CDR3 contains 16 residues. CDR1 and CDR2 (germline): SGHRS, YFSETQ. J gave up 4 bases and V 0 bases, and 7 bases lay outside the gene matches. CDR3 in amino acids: CASSLEGQNRGNTIYF. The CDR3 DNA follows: TGCGCCAGCAGCTTGGAGGGACAGAATCGAGGAAACACCATATATTTT.

The CDR3 DNA reads as TGTGCCAGCAGTAAAGTTGAGACTCGACCTTGGGATACGCAGTATTTT. This gives the protein CASSKVETRPWDTQYF. This chain uses TRBV21-1 with TRBJ2-3; whether TRBD2, the table's D call, matches the DNA was not checked. TRBV21-1 counts as a pseudogene. CDR3 size: 16 residues.

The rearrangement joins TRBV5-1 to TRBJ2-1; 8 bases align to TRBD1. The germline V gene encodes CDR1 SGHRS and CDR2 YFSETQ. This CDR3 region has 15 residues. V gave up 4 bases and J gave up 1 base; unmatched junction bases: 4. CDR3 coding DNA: TGCGCCAGCAGCCTACAGGGGGGTTCCTACAATGAGCAGTTCTTC. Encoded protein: CASSLQGGSYNEQFF.

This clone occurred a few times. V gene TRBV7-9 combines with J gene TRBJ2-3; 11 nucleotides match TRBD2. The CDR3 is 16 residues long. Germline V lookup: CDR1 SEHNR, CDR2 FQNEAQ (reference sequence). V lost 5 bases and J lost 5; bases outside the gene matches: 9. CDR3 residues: CASSLILAGAGDTQYF. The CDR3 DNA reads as TGTGCCAGCAGCCTCATACTAGCGGGAGCGGGAGATACGCAGTATTTT. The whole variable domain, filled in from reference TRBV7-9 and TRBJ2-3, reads DTGVSQNPRHKITKRGQNVTFRCDPISEHNRLYWYRQTLGQGPEFLTYFQNEAQLEKSRLLSDRFSAERPKGSFSTLEIQRTEQGDSAMYLCASSLILAGAGDTQYFGPGTRLTVL.

CDR3 residues: CASSYGNRGTEAFF. The CDR3 nucleotides read TGTGCCAGCAGTTACGGGAACAGGGGGACTGAAGCTTTCTTT. J is TRBJ1-1 and V is TRBV6-5; 8 positions match TRBD1. The V gene's germline CDR1 is MNHEY and CDR2 SVGAGI. This CDR3 contains 14 residues. With V trimmed by 2 bases and J by 5 bases, 4 bases remained unmatched.

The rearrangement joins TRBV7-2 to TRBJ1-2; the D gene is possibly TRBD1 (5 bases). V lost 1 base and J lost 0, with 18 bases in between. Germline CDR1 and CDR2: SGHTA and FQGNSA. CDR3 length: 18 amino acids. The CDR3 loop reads CASSLGARQSLANYGYTF. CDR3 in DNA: TGTGCCAGCAGCTTAGGGGCCCGACAGTCGTTAGCTAACTATGGCTACACCTTC.

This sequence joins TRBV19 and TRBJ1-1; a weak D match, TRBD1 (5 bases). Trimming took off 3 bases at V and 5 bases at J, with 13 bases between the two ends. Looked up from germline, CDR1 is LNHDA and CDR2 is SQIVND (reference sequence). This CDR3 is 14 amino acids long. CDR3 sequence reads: CASSMAQGLTEAFF. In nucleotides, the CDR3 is TGTGCCAGTAGTATGGCCCAGGGCCTAACTGAAGCTTTCTTT.

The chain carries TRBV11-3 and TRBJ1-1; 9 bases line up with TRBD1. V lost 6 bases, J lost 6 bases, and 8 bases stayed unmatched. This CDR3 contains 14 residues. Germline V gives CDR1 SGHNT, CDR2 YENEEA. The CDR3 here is CASRQTGGWAEAFF. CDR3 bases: TGTGCCAGCAGACAGACAGGGGGGTGGGCTGAAGCTTTCTTT. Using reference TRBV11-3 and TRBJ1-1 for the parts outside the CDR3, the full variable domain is EAGVVQSPRYKIIEKKQPVAFWCNPISGHNTLYWYLQNLGQGPELLIRYENEEAVDDSQLPKDRFSAERLKGVDSTLKIQPAELGDSAVYLCASRQTGGWAEAFFGQGTRLTVV.

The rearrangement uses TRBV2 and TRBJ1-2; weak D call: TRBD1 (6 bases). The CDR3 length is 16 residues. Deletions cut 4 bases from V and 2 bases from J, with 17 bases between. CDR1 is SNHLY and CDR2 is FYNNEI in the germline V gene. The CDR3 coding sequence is TGTGCCAGCAGTGTGGACAGTTTAAGATCCAACTATGGCTACACCTTC. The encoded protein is CASSVDSLRSNYGYTF.